This record looks at one T cell receptor beta chain sequence and its context. This clonotype was seen many times. Its target antigen remains unknown. Base qualities are not provided; no much larger clone lies one nucleotide away. Deletion took 0 bases off V and 6 bases off J, with a span of 12 bases between the germline ends. CDR1 and CDR2, per the germline V gene, are SGHTA and FQGNSA. The CDR3 sequence holds 15 residues, the cysteine and phenylalanine included. Only the CDR3 DNA is retained, 45 bases long and in frame from the first base. These data belong to a study of T cell repertoires in cytomegalovirus infection (dated 2019 in TCRdb). In terms of the full investigation: Peptide stimulations targeted recently identified HLA-C-restricted CMV epitopes, whose presentation resists viral immunomodulation, together with well-studied HLA-B-restricted epitopes. Donor HLA type was relevant to the analysis, as public TCR beta signatures indicated carriage of CMV infection together with the matching HLA type.

The sample's treatment or condition label is to be understood as: in vitro stimulation with specific CMV peptide epitopes to enrich CMV-specific T cells. General findings and caveats noted by the study authors: The ex vivo response was dominated by HLA-C-restricted CMV-specific TCR beta clonotypes, which also provided the single most frequent clonotype in two of eight donors. Carriers of CMV infection plus the relevant HLA type were discriminated by the cumulative frequency of public TCR beta family members in the study cohort and in an independent roughly 340-donor cohort.

Sequencing used an Illumina HiSeq 1500. In-frame beta chains were kept once TCRdb had trimmed the public reads at Q25 with fastp and called clones with MiXCR. Rows are unified per CDR3 protein, each entry keeping the most common DNA and genes. This sample comprises about 830,000 distinct CDR3 sequences, approximately 32% of them detected only once. Together, the top ten hold around 11% of the sample. The receptor's source is a human donor in good health (CMV status not recorded). Some clones in this sample may be carry-over from other donors' samples. The V and J genes are TRBV7-2 and TRBJ1-5; perhaps TRBD1 is the D gene, with 5 bases matching. Material: cultured CD8+ T cells from PBMCs, obtained from culture after CMV antigen stimulation. The CDR3 region has the sequence CASSLAPPGSQPQHF. The DNA sequence follows: TGTGCCAGCAGCTTAGCGCCCCCAGGGAGTCAGCCCCAGCATTTT.